Presented here are 17 T cell receptor beta chains from one specimen sequenced in a study of blood T cell repertoires in COVID-19. Clones were read by immunoSEQ multiplex PCR, and TCRdb kept only the in-frame ones, dropping some. Among approximately 210,000 clones listed, roughly 80% were seen once. The sequenced sample was peripheral blood. The origin of the receptors is a woman older than 75 with COVID-19, enrolled during active disease.

The chain has TRBV2 and TRBJ2-3; 7 positions match TRBD2. Per the germline V gene, CDR1 is SNHLY and CDR2 is FYNNEI. The CDR3 is 14 amino acids. J lost 1 base, V lost 6 bases, and 4 bases had no gene match. CDR3 in DNA: TGTGCCAGCAGAGAGAGCGGGGGCACAGATACGCAGTATTTT. Translation: CASRESGGTDTQYF.

This clone appeared a single time. The chain employs TRBV30 and TRBJ2-7; TRBD2 agrees at 9 bases. The CDR3 extends over 14 amino acids. From germline, CDR1 is GTSNPN and CDR2 SVGIG (reference sequence). V gave up 6 bases and J gave up 6 bases; unmatched junction bases: 12. CDR3 coding DNA: TGTGCCTGCAGAAGCGGGGGGCCTTCGCGCGAGCAGTACTTC. Amino acids: CACRSGGPSREQYF.

V usage is TRBV3-1 (or the pseudogene TRBV3-2) and J usage is TRBJ2-5, with D possibly being TRBD1 (6 bases). The V gene lost 2 bases and the J gene lost 3 bases, with 13 bases spanning the gap. The CDR3 totals 15 residues. Germline V gene lookup returns CDR1 LGHDT and CDR2 YNNKEL (reference sequence). CDR3 region: CASSQYIAGEETQYF. Written as DNA, the CDR3 is TGTGCCAGCAGCCAATATATAGCAGGGGAAGAGACCCAGTACTTC.

The chain carries TRBV20-1 and TRBJ1-2; TRBD1 agrees at 7 bases. The CDR3 extends over 13 amino acids. Trimming took 3 bases from V and 2 from J; bases not matched to a gene: 3. Per the germline V gene, CDR1 is DFQATT and CDR2 is SNEGSKA (reference sequence). Here the CDR3 DNA reads TGCAGTGCTAGTACCAGGGGGAACTATGGCTACACCTTC. Its protein is CSASTRGNYGYTF.

This chain links TRBV6-5 with TRBJ1-4; D perhaps matches TRBD1 (6 bases). The CDR3 totals 14 residues. Germline CDR1 and CDR2: MNHEY and SVGAGI. V shed 9 bases and J shed 5 bases, with 16 bases lying between them. The CDR3 DNA sequence: TGTGCCAGTCAACAGGGCCGAGGGAATGAAAAACTGTTTTTT. Protein product: CASQQGRGNEKLFF.

The chain recombines TRBV4-1 with TRBJ2-1; 11 positions agree with TRBD2. The CDR3 spans 19 residues. The V segment lost 0 bases and the J segment 0 bases; nucleotides outside the gene matches: 7. Looked up from germline, CDR1 is MGHRA and CDR2 is YSYEKL. CDR3 in amino acids: CASSQDLRSGGGSYNEQFF. The CDR3 nucleotides read TGCGCCAGCAGCCAAGATCTGCGTAGCGGGGGGGGCTCCTACAATGAGCAGTTCTTC.

The V call is TRBV7-9, the J call TRBJ2-4; tentatively, D is TRBD1 (6 bases). The V gene lost 8 bases and the J gene lost 7 bases, with 12 bases spanning the gap. The CDR3 is made up of 12 amino acids. Germline-derived CDR1 and CDR2 are SEHNR and FQNEAQ (reference sequence). CDR3 loop: CASEGVTNIQYF. In nucleotides, the CDR3 is TGTGCCAGCGAGGGGGTGACGAACATTCAGTACTTC.

The rearrangement joins TRBV5-1 to TRBJ1-3; D perhaps matches TRBD1 (6 bases). Trimming stripped 7 bases from V and 2 bases from J, with 13 bases between. CDR1 and CDR2 (germline): SGHRS, YFSETQ. This CDR3 contains 14 residues. CDR3 in amino acids: CASSQGLTGNTIYF. The CDR3, as DNA: TGCGCCAGCTCACAGGGTCTCACTGGAAACACCATATATTTT.

V gene TRBV28 combines with J gene TRBJ2-2; 9 positions agree with TRBD1. CDR3 size: 14 residues. Per the germline V gene, CDR1 is MDHEN and CDR2 is SYDVKM. V dropped 7 bases and J dropped 6; count of bases not matched to a gene: 6. The CDR3 DNA reads TGTGCCAGCATTGCGACAGGGGGTTCCGGGGAGCTGTTTTTT. It translates to CASIATGGSGELFF.

This chain links TRBV6-5 with TRBJ1-5; D not resolved. Germline values: CDR1 MNHEY, CDR2 SVGAGI. This CDR3 contains 13 residues. The ends were cut back, 7 bases at V and 5 bases at J, with 12 bases in the middle. The CDR3 region has the DNA TGTGCCAGCATTCGCACAGCTGATCAGCCCCAGCATTTT. It specifies CASIRTADQPQHF.

The chain is built from TRBV5-4 and TRBJ1-2; D is unresolved. The CDR3 consists of 13 residues. In germline, CDR1 is SGHNT, CDR2 YYREEE (reference sequence). Deletions cut 1 base from V and 4 bases from J, with 8 bases between. This chain's CDR3 is CASSLSGFYGYTF. The CDR3 nucleotides are TGTGCCAGCAGCTTGTCGGGTTTCTATGGCTACACCTTC.

The chain uses TRBV5-4 and TRBJ2-7; TRBD1 aligns across 11 bases. With V trimmed by 4 bases and J by 3 bases, 9 bases remained unmatched. Germline V gene lookup returns CDR1 SGHNT and CDR2 YYREEE (reference sequence). This CDR3 has 16 residues. CDR3 region: CASSPRTGGFIYEQYF. The CDR3 coding sequence is TGTGCCAGCAGCCCTCGGACAGGGGGCTTTATCTACGAGCAGTACTTC. The entire variable domain, with the rest obtained from reference TRBV5-4 and TRBJ2-7, is as follows: ETGVTQSPTHLIKTRGQQVTLRCSSQSGHNTVSWYQQALGQGPQFIFQYYREEENGRGNFPPRFSGLQFPNYSSELNVNALELDDSALYLCASSPRTGGFIYEQYFGPGTRLTVT.

This sequence joins TRBV6-6 and TRBJ2-1; TRBD2 aligns across 8 bases. With V trimmed by 6 bases and J by 6 bases, 4 bases remained unmatched. The CDR3 runs to 13 residues. Germline V gene data show CDR1 as MNHNY and CDR2 as SVGAGI (reference sequence). The CDR3 nucleotides read TGTGCCAGCAGGTCCGGGGGGGTCAATGAGCAGTTCTTC. Translation gives CASRSGGVNEQFF.

This chain links TRBV5-1 with TRBJ2-2; D remains ambiguous. CDR3 length: 14 amino acids. The V end was cut by 0 bases, the J end by 1 base, with 4 bases between. From germline, CDR1 is SGHRS and CDR2 YFSETQ. CDR3 sequence: CASSLERNTGELFF. The CDR3 nucleotides are TGCGCCAGCAGCTTGGAGCGGAACACCGGGGAGCTGTTTTTT.

In this sample, this clone turned up a few times. The rearrangement uses TRBV7-9 and TRBJ2-1; TRBD1 agrees at 8 bases. The V gene's germline CDR1 is SEHNR and CDR2 FQNEAQ (reference sequence). V was clipped by 3 bases and J by 5 bases; unmatched bases: 12. CDR3 length: 17 residues. In nucleotides, the CDR3 is TGTGCCAGCAGCTTGGGACTTTGGACAGGGTACAACAATGAGCAGTTCTTC. This translates into CASSLGLWTGYNNEQFF.

The genes are TRBV21-1 and TRBJ2-1; the D segment call TRBD2 is taken from the table without a DNA check. TRBV21-1 counts as a pseudogene. The CDR3 is made up of 14 amino acids. This chain's CDR3 is CALASGGSYNEQFF. The CDR3 DNA reads TGTGCCCTAGCTTCGGGAGGTAGCTACAATGAGCAGTTCTTC.

The rearrangement joins TRBV28 to TRBJ2-7, with TRBD2 as a possible D gene (5 bases). CDR1 MDHEN and CDR2 SYDVKM come from the germline V gene. Trimming shortened V by 4 bases and J by 4 bases, and 11 bases separated the two germline ends. The CDR3 is 13 residues long. Written as DNA, the CDR3 is TGTGCCAGCAGTTCCCCGGACTCTTACGAGCAGTACTTC. This codes for CASSSPDSYEQYF. Complete variable domain (other parts from reference TRBV28 and TRBJ2-7): DVKVTQSSRYLVKRTGEKVFLECVQDMDHENMFWYRQDPGLGLRLIYFSYDVKMKEKGDIPEGYSVSREKKERFSLILESASTNQTSMYLCASSSPDSYEQYFGPGTRLTVT.